This T cell receptor (beta chain) was observed in a study of blood T cell repertoires in COVID-19. Across the whole study: Samples representing acute and convalescent COVID-19 were sourced from the United States, Italy and Spain. Sample material is recorded as cDNA or gDNA derived from T cells, B-cell-depleted T cells, or PBMCs.

CDR1 is SGHDT and CDR2 is YYEEEE in the germline V gene. The junction had 1 base not matched to a gene; V was cut back by 0 bases and J by 0 bases. The CDR3 consists of 15 residues. The data were produced by immunoSEQ multiplex PCR, yet TCRdb's version contains in-frame clones alone and is incomplete. The sample holds 70,000 or so clones; about 89% are singletons and the top ten take 0.55% to 0.75%. The source of this sequence is a man aged 60 to 75 with acute or convalescent COVID-19. Sample: peripheral blood. This chain joins TRBV5-6 and TRBJ2-7, with 9 bases fitting TRBD2. The CDR3 DNA reads TGTGCCAGCAGCTTGGTTAGCGGGAGCTCCTACGAGCAGTACTTC. This translates into CASSLVSGSSYEQYF.